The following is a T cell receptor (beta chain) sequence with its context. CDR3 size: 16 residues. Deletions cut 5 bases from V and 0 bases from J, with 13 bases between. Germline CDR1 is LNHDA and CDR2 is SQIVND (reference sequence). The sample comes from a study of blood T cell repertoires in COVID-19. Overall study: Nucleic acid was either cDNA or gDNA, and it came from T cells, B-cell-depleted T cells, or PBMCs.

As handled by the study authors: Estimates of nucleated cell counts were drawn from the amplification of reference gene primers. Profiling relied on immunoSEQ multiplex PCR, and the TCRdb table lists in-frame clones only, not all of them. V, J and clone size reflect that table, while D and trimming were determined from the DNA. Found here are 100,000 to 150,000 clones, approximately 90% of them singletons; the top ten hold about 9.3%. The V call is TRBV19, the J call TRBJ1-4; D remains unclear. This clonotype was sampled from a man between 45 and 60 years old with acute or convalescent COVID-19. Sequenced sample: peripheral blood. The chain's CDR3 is CASSPTTAATNEKLFF. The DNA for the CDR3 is TGTGCCAGTAGTCCGACAACAGCCGCAACTAATGAAAAACTGTTTTTT.